What follows are 20 T cell receptor beta chains derived from one specimen sequenced in a study of cytomegalovirus exposure and HLA in healthy donors. Repertoires were generated with immunoSEQ multiplex PCR, while TCRdb's copy carries only in-frame clones and drops some. The data show about 120,000 clones, around 85% seen once. The sequenced material came from PBMCs. Receptors were obtained from a woman aged 25 to 39 in good health and CMV-seronegative.

The CDR3 reads CASSLTSGGRYNEQFF. The CDR3 nucleotides read TGCGCCAGCAGCTTAACTAGCGGGGGTCGGTACAATGAGCAGTTCTTC. This chain links TRBV5-1 with TRBJ2-1; TRBD2 agrees at 11 bases. The J segment lost 4 bases and the V segment lost 2 bases, leaving 5 bases of the junction unmatched. Germline CDR1 and CDR2: SGHRS and YFSETQ. This CDR3 is built from 16 residues.

This clone was detected only a few times. The conserved final phenylalanine or tryptophan is absent from the CDR3, which likely points to a read error. Because the CDR3's place on the DNA is in doubt, the DNA is left out and the CDR3 is given as listed by TCRdb. The J gene is TRBJ1-1, the V gene TRBV20-1. Ends included, the CDR3 has 11 residues. Germline CDR1 DFQATT, CDR2 SNEGSKA (reference sequence). This CDR3 is CSARAATQAEI.

This chain joins TRBV5-6 and TRBJ1-2; 10 nucleotides align to TRBD1. Germline lookup yields CDR1 SGHDT and CDR2 YYEEEE. The CDR3 extends over 15 amino acids. Trimming removed 2 bases from V and 8 bases from J; junction bases left unmatched: 9. The CDR3 protein is CASSFSGQGTWGYTF. In DNA form, the CDR3 reads TGTGCCAGCAGCTTCTCGGGACAGGGGACTTGGGGCTACACCTTC.

This clone was seen only once. The chain uses TRBV5-6 and TRBJ2-3, with TRBD1 identical over 7 bases. Germline lookup yields CDR1 SGHDT and CDR2 YYEEEE. The CDR3 is 14 residues long. With 4 bases clipped from V and 4 bases from J, the junction kept 6 bases outside the gene matches. CDR3 nucleotides: TGTGCCAGCAGCCTGAGGGGGCGGGCAGATACGCAGTATTTT. As protein: CASSLRGRADTQYF.

This clone was found once. The CDR3 sequence is CASSEIYAAGEAKNIQYF. The CDR3 DNA reads as TGTGCCAGCAGTGAAATTTATGCAGCAGGGGAGGCCAAAAACATTCAGTACTTC. This chain connects TRBV2 to TRBJ2-4; TRBD1 is a possible D gene (6 bases). Trimming stripped 2 bases from V and 1 base from J, with 18 bases between. This CDR3 spans 18 amino acids. CDR1 SNHLY and CDR2 FYNNEI come from the germline V gene. The full variable domain, in which reference TRBV2 and TRBJ2-4 provide the parts outside the CDR3, is EPEVTQTPSHQVTQMGQEVILRCVPISNHLYFYWYRQILGQKVEFLVSFYNNEISEKSEIFDDQFSVERPDGSNFTLKIRSTKLEDSAMYFCASSEIYAAGEAKNIQYFGAGTRLSVL.

The V and J genes are TRBV11-3 and TRBJ2-7; TRBD1 might be the D (6 bases). V lost 7 bases and J 1 base, leaving 11 bases between the germline ends. CDR1 SGHNT and CDR2 YENEEA come from the germline V gene. The CDR3 contains 13 residues. Here the CDR3 DNA reads TGTGCCAGCAACAGGGACGTGTCCTACGAGCAGTACTTC. It is translated as CASNRDVSYEQYF.

On this clone: Sequence at one end of the junction differs from germline and may be a read error. The chain uses TRBV7-7 and TRBJ2-2; D gene uncertain. The CDR3 is 12 amino acids. From germline, CDR1 is SSHAT and CDR2 FNYEAQ (reference sequence). Here the CDR3 reads CASSPVAGELFF. CDR3 sequence (DNA): TGTGCTAGCAGCCCTGTCGCCGGGGAGCTGTTTTTT.

On this clone itself: Its ends do not fully match the called genes, so a read error is possible. The V and J genes are TRBV5-1 and TRBJ2-7; the D gene is possibly TRBD1 (8 bases). Germline V gives CDR1 SGHRS, CDR2 YFSETQ. This CDR3 is built from 15 residues. This chain's CDR3 is CASRGQGGYSDEQYF. CDR3 nucleotide sequence: TGCGCCAGCAGAGGACAGGGAGGGTACTCCGACGAGCAGTACTTC.

This clone was counted only a few times. V gene TRBV6-5 combines with J gene TRBJ2-7, with D tentatively TRBD1 (5 bases). Trimming took off 2 bases at V and 6 bases at J, with 5 bases between the two ends. Germline values: CDR1 MNHEY, CDR2 SVGAGI. The CDR3 is 11 amino acids. The CDR3 DNA follows: TGTGCCAGCAGTTACAGGGGCGAGCAGTACTTC. It yields the protein CASSYRGEQYF.

The chain has TRBV6-1 and TRBJ1-1; 8 positions agree with TRBD1. V was clipped by 4 bases and J by 1 base; unmatched bases: 2. Germline CDR1 and CDR2: MNHNS and SASEGT. The CDR3 sequence is 14 residues long. The CDR3 loop is CASSAQGANTEAFF. DNA of the CDR3: TGTGCCAGCAGTGCCCAGGGGGCGAACACTGAAGCTTTCTTT.

The J gene is TRBJ1-5, the V gene TRBV5-6; the D gene is possibly TRBD1 (6 bases). The V and J ends lost 5 bases and 5 bases respectively, with 17 bases between them. Germline CDR1 reads SGHDT; CDR2 reads YYEEEE. This CDR3 contains 15 residues. The CDR3 DNA is TGTGCCAGCAGTGACAGGAGAAACAGCCATCAGCCCCAGCATTTT. This gives the protein CASSDRRNSHQPQHF.

The chain couples TRBV6-5 to TRBJ2-7; TRBD1 matches 8 bases. This CDR3 region has 15 residues. CDR1 and CDR2 (germline): MNHEY, SVGAGI. The V segment lost 5 bases and the J segment 0 bases; nucleotides outside the gene matches: 6. CDR3 protein: CASSPGDRSSYEQYF. The CDR3 DNA reads TGTGCCAGCAGTCCCGGGGACAGGAGCTCCTACGAGCAGTACTTC.

A single count supports this clone. This sequence joins TRBV29-1 and TRBJ1-1; D ambiguous. The ends were cut back, 6 bases at V and 1 base at J, with 6 bases in the middle. The CDR3 contains 11 residues. CDR1 SQVTM and CDR2 ANQGSEA come from the germline V gene. This CDR3 is CSVRQNTEAFF. The CDR3, as DNA: TGCAGCGTACGACAGAACACTGAAGCTTTCTTT.

J is TRBJ1-2 and V is TRBV2; 8 nucleotides align to TRBD1. Per the germline V gene, CDR1 is SNHLY and CDR2 is FYNNEI. The ends lost 11 bases at V and 8 bases at J; junction bases unmatched: 13. The CDR3 covers 13 residues. In DNA, the CDR3 is TGTGCCCGCGGACAGGGAAGGGGGGAAGGCTACACCTTC. This translates into CARGQGRGEGYTF.

This chain links TRBV5-4 with TRBJ1-2, with 11 bases fitting TRBD1. CDR3 length equals 15 residues. Germline V gives CDR1 SGHNT, CDR2 YYREEE (reference sequence). V dropped 4 bases and J dropped 4; count of bases not matched to a gene: 6. The CDR3 loop is CASSTRTGGAYGYTF. DNA of the CDR3: TGTGCCAGCAGCACACGGACAGGGGGCGCCTATGGCTACACCTTC.

This clone has a handful of counts. The genes are TRBV15 and TRBJ1-6; 10 bases are a match to TRBD1. V lost 3 bases to trimming and J lost 7 bases; unmatched junction nucleotides: 9. The CDR3 is made up of 17 amino acids. CDR1 is LNHNV, CDR2 YYDKDF, per germline (reference sequence). This chain's CDR3 is CATSRARQGARNSPLHF. CDR3 nucleotides: TGTGCCACCAGCAGGGCGAGACAGGGGGCGAGGAATTCACCCCTCCACTTT.

This clone was seen once. This chain uses TRBV7-3 with TRBJ1-1; D is unclear. This CDR3 spans 14 amino acids. The ends were cut back, 1 base at V and 0 bases at J, with 6 bases in the middle. Germline assignment: CDR1 SGHTA and CDR2 FQGTGA. In DNA form, the CDR3 reads TGTGCCAGCAGCTTAAACAGATTGAACACTGAAGCTTTCTTT. Translating it yields CASSLNRLNTEAFF.

The rearrangement uses TRBV7-9 and TRBJ1-1; 9 bases agree with TRBD1. The CDR3 spans 18 residues. V lost 5 bases to trimming and J lost 3 bases; unmatched junction nucleotides: 16. Germline CDR1 reads SEHNR; CDR2 reads FQNEAQ (reference sequence). The CDR3 DNA sequence: TGTGCCAGCAGCCCACCGGATCATGACAGGGGGAAATACACTGAAGCTTTCTTT. Amino acids: CASSPPDHDRGKYTEAFF.

The V call is TRBV12-5, the J call TRBJ2-7; 9 nucleotides match TRBD1. The V gene end was trimmed by 4 bases and the J gene end by 2 bases; junction bases not matched to a gene: 6. The CDR3 is made up of 15 amino acids. Germline CDR1 LGHNT, CDR2 FRNRAP. CDR3 coding DNA: TGTGCTAGTGGTTCCCCGGGACAGGGCCCCTACGAGCAGTACTTC. It translates to CASGSPGQGPYEQYF. Combining the CDR3 with reference TRBV12-5 and TRBJ2-7 gives the whole variable domain DARVTQTPRHKVTEMGQEVTMRCQPILGHNTVFWYRQTMMQGLELLAYFRNRAPLDDSGMPKDRFSAEMPDATLATLKIQPSEPRDSAVYFCASGSPGQGPYEQYFGPGTRLTVT.

The chain employs TRBV19 and TRBJ1-3; 7 nucleotides match TRBD1. Trimming removed 3 bases from V and 4 bases from J; junction bases left unmatched: 3. Germline-derived CDR1 and CDR2 are LNHDA and SQIVND (reference sequence). This CDR3 contains 14 residues. The CDR3 DNA follows: TGTGCCAGTAGTATCAGGGGGGTCGGAAACACCATATATTTT. It encodes CASSIRGVGNTIYF.